A single sample gave rise to the 30 T cell receptor beta chains below, sequenced in a study of post-analysis software for immune sequencing data. These TCRs are of unknown antigen specificity. Findings and caveats of the study: Among five TRBV segments more frequent in patients than controls were TRBV5-6, TRBV5-1 and TRBV20-1.

Incorporated into the TCR beta cDNA libraries were unique molecular identifiers, which served to reduce PCR and sequencing biases. A single record per CDR3 protein comes from TCRdb applying MiXCR to the PCR reads. The sample lists approximately 770,000 distinct CDR3 sequences, around 42% occurring once. Material: blood. These receptors originate from a girl aged 5 to 17 with multiple sclerosis.

The gene calls are TRBV20-1 and TRBJ2-2; TRBD2 agrees at 9 bases. This CDR3 is 17 amino acids long. From germline, CDR1 is DFQATT and CDR2 SNEGSKA (reference sequence). Trimming removed 5 bases from V and 4 bases from J; junction bases left unmatched: 14. The CDR3 nucleotides are TGCAGTGCTTGGGGGGTTAGCGGGAGTAGAGGCACCGGGGAGCTGTTTTTT. It encodes CSAWGVSGSRGTGELFF.

V usage is TRBV12-3 or TRBV12-4 and J usage is TRBJ2-5, with D maybe TRBD2 (6 bases). V was pared by 6 bases and J by 5 bases, with 16 bases between. This CDR3 region has 14 residues. CDR3 nucleotide sequence: TGTGCCAGCAGCAAACTACTAGGAGGGGAGACCCAGTACTTC. Amino acids: CASSKLLGGETQYF.

Only one count was recorded for this clonotype. V is TRBV6-5 and J is TRBJ2-7; D is possibly TRBD2 (6 bases). Trimming left V 7 bases short and J 1 base short, with 11 bases between. This CDR3 has 13 amino acids. Germline loops: CDR1 MNHEY, CDR2 SVGAGI. The DNA for the CDR3 is TGTGCCAGCAAACGGGACTCTTCCTACGAGCAGTACTTC. Its translation is CASKRDSSYEQYF.

This clonotype was observed a handful of times. The genes are TRBV29-1 and TRBJ2-1; D is undetermined. CDR1 SQVTM and CDR2 ANQGSEA come from the germline V gene. Trimming left V 7 bases short and J 1 base short, with 11 bases between. This CDR3 is 13 amino acids long. The CDR3 spells CSAVHGSYNEQFF. CDR3 in DNA: TGCAGCGCCGTACACGGATCCTACAATGAGCAGTTCTTC.

This chain connects TRBV10-3 to TRBJ2-1; 10 bases map to TRBD1. Gene TRBJ2-7 matches the end of the DNA better, so the J call may be wrong. Germline V gives CDR1 ENHRY, CDR2 SYGVKD. This CDR3 has 14 residues. The CDR3 nucleotides read TGTGCCATCAGGGGACAGGGGACCTACAATGAGCAGTACTTC. Residues: CAIRGQGTYNEQYF.

The V and J genes are TRBV5-1 and TRBJ1-2, with 7 nucleotides matching TRBD1. Germline CDR1 and CDR2: SGHRS and YFSETQ. The CDR3 runs 14 residues. Trimming cost V 3 bases and J 4 bases; bases outside gene matches: 6. The CDR3 coding sequence is TGCGCCAGCAGCTCCGGGACAGAGGGCTATGGCTACACCTTC. This encodes CASSSGTEGYGYTF.

With respect to this clonotype: At one end, the junction sequence differs from germline, possibly due to a read error. This chain uses TRBV7-6 with TRBJ2-7, with 10 bases matching TRBD1. Germline V gene data show CDR1 as SGHVS and CDR2 as FNYEAQ. The length of the CDR3 is 15 residues. The CDR3 region is CASSSPGTGEIEHYF. The CDR3 DNA reads as TGTGCCAGCAGCTCCCCCGGGACAGGGGAGATCGAGCACTACTTC.

The chain is built from TRBV7-2 and TRBJ1-1; the D is unclear. CDR3 length: 17 residues. Germline V lookup: CDR1 SGHTA, CDR2 FQGNSA. With 1 base removed from V and 2 bases from J, the gap between germline ends came to 17 bases. CDR3 DNA sequence: TGTGCCAGCAGCTTAGTAGTAACGGCCCTGAGTAACACTGAAGCTTTCTTT. Its protein product is CASSLVVTALSNTEAFF.

This chain joins TRBV20-1 and TRBJ2-1; TRBD2 matches 11 bases. This CDR3 has 15 residues. In germline, CDR1 is DFQATT, CDR2 SNEGSKA (reference sequence). The trim removed 3 bases at V and 8 bases at J, leaving 9 bases unmatched. The CDR3 reads CSASLASGRLDEQFF. The DNA for the CDR3 is TGCAGTGCTAGTCTGGCTAGCGGGAGGCTCGATGAGCAGTTCTTC.

This clonotype was seen only a few times. This rearrangement joins TRBV10-3 to TRBJ2-3, with 7 bases aligning to TRBD2. The CDR3 sequence is 15 residues long. Germline V gene sequence: CDR1 ENHRY, CDR2 SYGVKD. The J segment lost 4 bases and the V segment lost 6 bases, leaving 10 bases of the junction unmatched. The DNA for the CDR3 is TGTGCCATCAGGGCTGCTAGCGGACCCTCAGATACGCAGTATTTT. Translated: CAIRAASGPSDTQYF.

This clonotype came up a few times. The chain couples TRBV15 to TRBJ1-4; no definite D call. The CDR3 totals 11 residues. Germline loops: CDR1 LNHNV, CDR2 YYDKDF (reference sequence). V lost 0 bases and J lost 8, with 1 base in between. The CDR3 coding sequence is TGTGCCACCAGCAGAGAGGAAAAACTGTTTTTT. This translates into CATSREEKLFF.

This clonotype was counted only a few times. This chain connects TRBV15 to TRBJ2-1; a possible D gene is TRBD2 (6 bases). The CDR3 is made up of 20 amino acids. CDR1 LNHNV and CDR2 YYDKDF come from the germline V gene (reference sequence). Between the trimmed V and J ends, which lost 0 bases and 0 bases, there was a span of 21 bases. As DNA, the CDR3 is TGTGCCACCAGCAGAGAGCCCGGTCTAGCGCGAGTCCACTCCTACAATGAGCAGTTCTTC. Translation gives CATSREPGLARVHSYNEQFF.

This clonotype was seen more than once but under ten times. This rearrangement joins TRBV29-1 to TRBJ2-1; 9 bases are shared with TRBD1. CDR3 length equals 13 residues. CDR1 is SQVTM, CDR2 ANQGSEA, per germline. V lost 7 bases, J lost 7 bases, and 8 bases stayed unmatched. The CDR3 loop reads CSGGTGLRNEQFF. In DNA form, the CDR3 reads TGCAGCGGGGGGACAGGGTTAAGGAATGAGCAGTTCTTC.

V is TRBV4-2 and J is TRBJ2-5; TRBD2 agrees at 9 bases. There are 16 residues in the CDR3. Germline values: CDR1 LGHNA, CDR2 YNFKEQ. The J segment lost 5 bases and the V segment lost 0 bases, leaving 7 bases of the junction unmatched. The CDR3 DNA reads TGTGCCAGCAGCCAAGATCGGATAGCGGGAGTCGAGACCCAGTACTTC. Translation: CASSQDRIAGVETQYF.

V usage is TRBV5-1 and J usage is TRBJ2-2; 15 bases match TRBD2. Looked up from germline, CDR1 is SGHRS and CDR2 is YFSETQ. CDR3 length equals 18 residues. V was clipped by 4 bases and J by 5 bases; unmatched bases: 9. CDR3 sequence (DNA): TGCGCCAGCAGCAGTGGACTAGCGGGAGGGCCAAGAACCGGGGAGCTGTTTTTT. Its protein product is CASSSGLAGGPRTGELFF. Full variable domain (remainder filled in from reference TRBV5-1 and TRBJ2-2): KAGVTQTPRYLIKTRGQQVTLSCSPISGHRSVSWYQQTPGQGLQFLFEYFSETQRNKGNFPGRFSGRQFSNSRSEMNVSTLELGDSALYLCASSSGLAGGPRTGELFFGEGSRLTVL.

This clonotype has just a few counts. The genes are TRBV12-3 or TRBV12-4 and TRBJ2-5; D is ambiguous. CDR3 length: 12 amino acids. Trimming left V 5 bases short and J 7 bases short, with 11 bases between. CDR3 sequence: CASSRNLGTQYF. In DNA form, the CDR3 reads TGTGCCAGCAGTCGCAACTTGGGGACCCAGTACTTC.

The J gene is TRBJ2-1, the V gene TRBV29-1; D possibly corresponds to TRBD1 (5 bases). This CDR3 contains 16 residues. V dropped 3 bases and J dropped 2 bases, with 17 bases sitting between them. CDR1 is SQVTM, CDR2 ANQGSEA, per germline. The CDR3 nucleotides are TGCAGCGTTGATTTGGTAGGGGTCTCAGCCTACAATGAGCAGTTCTTC. Protein product: CSVDLVGVSAYNEQFF.

The V call is TRBV4-3, the J call TRBJ2-3; 7 bases map to TRBD2. J was trimmed by 3 bases and V by 4 bases; bases with no gene match: 13. The germline V gene has CDR1 LGHNA and CDR2 YSLEER. CDR3 length: 17 residues. In nucleotides, the CDR3 is TGCGCCAGCAGCCCTCTCCCCGCGGGAGTAGGTACAGATACGCAGTATTTT. Residues: CASSPLPAGVGTDTQYF.

Note on this clonotype: Mismatch with germline at one junction end may stem from a read error. J is TRBJ2-4 and V is TRBV10-3; a weak D match, TRBD2 (6 bases). Judging by the DNA end, TRBJ2-7 fits better; the J call may be wrong. The V gene's germline CDR1 is ENHRY and CDR2 SYGVKD. This CDR3 comprises 15 residues. CDR3 protein: CAIRGGGESSHEQYF. DNA of the CDR3: TGTGCCATCAGAGGCGGCGGGGAGTCCTCCCACGAGCAGTACTTC.

The chain links TRBV9 to TRBJ2-7; D might be TRBD2 (5 bases). V was shortened by 0 bases and J by 3 bases, with 10 bases between the two germline ends. The CDR3 runs 14 residues. The germline V gene encodes CDR1 SGDLS and CDR2 YYNGEE. The CDR3 DNA reads TGTGCCAGCAGCGTAGACGCTAGCAACTACGAGCAGTACTTC. It encodes CASSVDASNYEQYF.

This clonotype was observed a handful of times. This chain uses TRBV29-1 with TRBJ1-2; D gene ambiguous. Trimming took off 3 bases at V and 3 bases at J, with 2 bases between the two ends. Germline V gene lookup returns CDR1 SQVTM and CDR2 ANQGSEA. The CDR3 extends over 10 amino acids. CDR3 in DNA: TGCAGCGTTGAGCACTATGGCTACACCTTC. It translates to CSVEHYGYTF. Filled out from reference TRBV29-1 and TRBJ1-2, the complete variable domain reads SAVISQKPSRDICQRGTSLTIQCQVDSQVTMMFWYRQQPGQSLTLIATANQGSEATYESGFVIDKFPISRPNLTFSTLTVSNMSPEDSSIYLCSVEHYGYTFGSGTRLTVV.

This clonotype appeared a few times. The V call is TRBV7-9, the J call TRBJ2-5, with TRBD2 as a possible D gene (6 bases). CDR3 length: 14 residues. The germline V gene encodes CDR1 SEHNR and CDR2 FQNEAQ (reference sequence). V was clipped by 5 bases and J by 0 bases, with 10 bases between them. The CDR3, as DNA: TGTGCCAGCAGCCACTGGACTAACCAAGAGACCCAGTACTTC. This gives the protein CASSHWTNQETQYF.

The chain couples TRBV29-1 to TRBJ2-3; unclear D gene. The ends were cut back, 5 bases at V and 4 bases at J, with 13 bases in the middle. Germline lookup yields CDR1 SQVTM and CDR2 ANQGSEA. CDR3 size: 13 residues. Here the CDR3 DNA reads TGCAGCGTTTATGAAGGCGGTGCAGATACGCAGTATTTT. Translating gives CSVYEGGADTQYF.

The chain joins TRBV27 to TRBJ2-7; 8 nucleotides align to TRBD2. The DNA end is more similar to TRBJ2-5, so the J call may be wrong. Germline CDR1 MNHEY, CDR2 SMNVEV (reference sequence). The CDR3 length is 14 residues. The CDR3 sequence: CASSLWRGAETQYF. The CDR3 DNA follows: TGTGCCAGCAGTTTATGGCGGGGGGCAGAGACCCAGTACTTC.

This rearrangement joins TRBV12-3 or TRBV12-4 to TRBJ1-1; 8 bases are shared with TRBD1. The CDR3 has 13 residues. Trimming took 11 bases from V and 1 from J; bases not matched to a gene: 6. CDR3 region: CAGGTGANTEAFF. CDR3 sequence (DNA): TGTGCCGGGGGGACAGGAGCGAACACTGAAGCTTTCTTT.

In its sample, this clonotype was seen a few times. CDR3 in DNA: TGTGCCAGCAGCGCTGGGACTAGCGGGAGGTATGAGCAGTTCTTC. Protein sequence: CASSAGTSGRYEQFF. This sequence joins TRBV5-6 and TRBJ2-1; 15 bases align to TRBD2. There are 15 residues in the CDR3. The V gene end was trimmed by 4 bases and the J gene end by 8 bases; junction bases not matched to a gene: 4. Germline-derived CDR1 and CDR2 are SGHDT and YYEEEE.

The chain carries TRBV9 and TRBJ1-2; a possible D gene is TRBD1 (5 bases). This CDR3 comprises 11 residues. Between the trimmed V and J ends, which lost 6 bases and 8 bases, there was a span of 11 bases. Germline V CDR1 and CDR2: SGDLS, YYNGEE. In DNA, the CDR3 is TGTGCCAGCACCTCGGGGCAGGGCTACACCTTC. Translation: CASTSGQGYTF.

The V call is TRBV6-5, the J call TRBJ1-4, with D unresolved. CDR1 MNHEY and CDR2 SVGAGI come from the germline V gene. Trimming removed 3 bases from V and 5 bases from J, with 10 bases in between. CDR3 size: 14 residues. The CDR3 sequence is CASSYDGGNEKLFF. DNA for the CDR3: TGTGCCAGCAGTTATGACGGAGGGAATGAAAAACTGTTTTTT.

V gene TRBV7-9 combines with J gene TRBJ2-7; 7 bases are a match to TRBD1. The DNA end is more similar to TRBJ2-5, so the J call may be wrong. Germline V gene lookup returns CDR1 SEHNR and CDR2 FQNEAQ (reference sequence). This CDR3 is built from 15 residues. The CDR3 is CASSSAGGQQETQYF. Written as DNA, the CDR3 is TGTGCCAGCAGCTCCGCAGGGGGACAGCAAGAGACCCAGTACTTC.

The V gene is TRBV11-2, the J gene TRBJ2-5; 9 bases map to TRBD2. Germline loops: CDR1 SGHAT, CDR2 FQNNGV. Trimming removed 1 base from V and 5 bases from J; junction bases left unmatched: 5. The CDR3 has 15 amino acids. The CDR3 sequence is CASSLGGRADETQYF. In nucleotides, the CDR3 is TGTGCCAGCAGCTTAGGCGGGAGGGCCGATGAGACCCAGTACTTC. Full variable domain (remainder filled in from reference TRBV11-2 and TRBJ2-5): EAGVAQSPRYKIIEKRQSVAFWCNPISGHATLYWYQQILGQGPKLLIQFQNNGVVDDSQLPKDRFSAERLKGVDSTLKIQPAKLEDSAVYLCASSLGGRADETQYFGPGTRLLVL.